This T cell receptor (beta chain) derives from a study of OX40 agonist ivuxolimab in advanced cancers. About the research overall: Ivuxolimab is an agonistic anti-OX40 (CD134) antibody, and patients were treated with it. Every 2 weeks, patients received ivuxolimab intravenously, dosed at 0.01 to 10 mg/kg.

The germline CDR1 and CDR2 sequences are SGHTS and YDEGEE. The CDR3 contains 14 residues. V lost 5 bases, J lost 7 bases, and 4 bases stayed unmatched. Assay: immunoSEQ multiplex PCR; the TCRdb copy retains only in-frame clones and omits some. This table has about 79,000 clones, about 91% appearing once. The sequenced sample was CD4+ or CD8+ T cells sorted from blood, obtained in a trial of the OX40 agonist ivuxolimab. This chain connects TRBV5-8 to TRBJ2-2; 11 bases fit TRBD1. The sequence was collected from an adult with an advanced solid tumor such as melanoma, head and neck, liver or kidney cancer. In DNA form, the CDR3 reads TGTGCCAGCAGTCCGGGACAGGGGGTCGGGGAGCTGTTTTTT. Amino acids: CASSPGQGVGELFF.